Below, one TCR beta chain is given with its context. These data belong to a study of blood T cell repertoires in COVID-19. Some clones are missing from TCRdb's copy, which holds only in-frame ones; the method was immunoSEQ multiplex PCR. Of approximately 100,000 clones listed, roughly 91% are singletons. Losses at the gene ends were 0 bases for V and 5 bases for J; bases not matched to a gene: 1. CDR3 length: 14 amino acids. CDR1 is SGHVS and CDR2 is FQNEAQ in the germline V gene. Material for sequencing was peripheral blood. The TCR comes from a human donor with acute or convalescent COVID-19. The donor label of this sample is uncertain. The chain joins TRBV7-8 to TRBJ1-1; 9 bases align to TRBD1. The CDR3 sequence is CASSLAGTGTEAFF. CDR3 sequence (DNA): TGTGCCAGCAGCTTAGCCGGGACAGGGACTGAAGCTTTCTTT. Full variable domain (outside the CDR3, taken from reference TRBV7-8 and TRBJ1-1): GAGVSQSPRYKVAKRGQDVALRCDPISGHVSLFWYQQALGQGPEFLTYFQNEAQLDKSGLPSDRFFAERPEGSVSTLKIQRTQQEDSAVYLCASSLAGTGTEAFFGQGTRLTVV.